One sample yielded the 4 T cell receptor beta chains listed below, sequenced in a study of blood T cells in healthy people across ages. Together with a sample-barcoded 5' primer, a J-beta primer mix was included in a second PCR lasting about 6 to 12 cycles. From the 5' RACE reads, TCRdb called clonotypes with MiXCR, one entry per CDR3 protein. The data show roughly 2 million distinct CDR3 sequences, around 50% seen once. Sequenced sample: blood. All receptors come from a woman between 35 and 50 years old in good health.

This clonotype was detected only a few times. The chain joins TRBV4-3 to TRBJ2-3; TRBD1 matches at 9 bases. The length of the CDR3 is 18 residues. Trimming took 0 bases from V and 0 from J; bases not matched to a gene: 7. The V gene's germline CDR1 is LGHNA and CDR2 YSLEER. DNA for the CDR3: TGCGCCAGCAGCCAAGATAGGACAGGGGAGACTAGCACAGATACGCAGTATTTT. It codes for CASSQDRTGETSTDTQYF.

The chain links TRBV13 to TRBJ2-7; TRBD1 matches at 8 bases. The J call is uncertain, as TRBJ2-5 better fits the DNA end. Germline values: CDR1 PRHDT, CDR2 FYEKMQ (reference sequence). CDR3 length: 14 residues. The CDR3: CASSTQGVGETQYF. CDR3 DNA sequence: TGTGCCAGCAGCACACAGGGGGTCGGGGAGACCCAGTACTTC.

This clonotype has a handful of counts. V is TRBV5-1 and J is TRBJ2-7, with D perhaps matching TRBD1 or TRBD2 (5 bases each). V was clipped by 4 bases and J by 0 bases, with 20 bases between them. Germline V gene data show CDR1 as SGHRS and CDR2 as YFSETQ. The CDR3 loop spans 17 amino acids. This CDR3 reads CASSPRTGTELSYEQYF. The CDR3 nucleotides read TGCGCCAGCAGCCCCAGAACCGGGACCGAGCTCTCCTACGAGCAGTACTTC. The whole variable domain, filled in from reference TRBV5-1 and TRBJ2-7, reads KAGVTQTPRYLIKTRGQQVTLSCSPISGHRSVSWYQQTPGQGLQFLFEYFSETQRNKGNFPGRFSGRQFSNSRSEMNVSTLELGDSALYLCASSPRTGTELSYEQYFGPGTRLTVT.

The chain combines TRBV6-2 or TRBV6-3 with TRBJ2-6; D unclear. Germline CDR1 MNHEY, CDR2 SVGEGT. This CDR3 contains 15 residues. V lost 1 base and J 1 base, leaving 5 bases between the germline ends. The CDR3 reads CASSYWGSGANVLTF. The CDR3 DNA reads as TGTGCCAGCAGTTACTGGGGTTCTGGGGCCAACGTCCTGACTTTC.